Presented here are 21 T cell receptor beta chains from one specimen sequenced in a study of blood T cell repertoires in COVID-19. Libraries were prepared by immunoSEQ multiplex PCR; TCRdb keeps only in-frame clonotypes and omits some of them. The sample includes 62,000 or so clones, about 88% of them seen just once. The sequencing input was peripheral blood. These receptor sequences come from a human donor in a cohort sampled during active COVID-19.

The genes are TRBV18 and TRBJ2-5; TRBD1 aligns across 7 bases. Trimming removed 5 bases from V and 5 bases from J; junction bases left unmatched: 5. The germline V gene encodes CDR1 KGHSH and CDR2 LQKENI. The CDR3 is made up of 13 amino acids. Written as DNA, the CDR3 is TGTGCCAGCTCAACAGGGGCGGGTGAGACCCAGTACTTC. Protein product: CASSTGAGETQYF. The full variable domain, rest sourced from reference TRBV18 and TRBJ2-5, is NAGVMQNPRHLVRRRGQEARLRCSPMKGHSHVYWYRQLPEEGLKFMVYLQKENIIDESGMPKERFSAEFPKEGPSILRIQQVVRGDSAAYFCASSTGAGETQYFGPGTRLLVL.

This clone was picked up one time. V is TRBV3-1 (or the pseudogene TRBV3-2) and J is TRBJ2-7, with 8 positions matching TRBD1. The germline CDR1 and CDR2 sequences are LGHDT and YNNKEL (reference sequence). V was clipped by 2 bases and J by 5 bases; unmatched bases: 8. The CDR3 is 15 residues long. This chain's CDR3 is CASSQSGQGKNEQYF. The CDR3 DNA follows: TGTGCCAGCAGCCAATCTGGACAGGGTAAGAACGAGCAGTACTTC.

The gene calls are TRBV5-1 and TRBJ2-5; 8 nucleotides agree with TRBD1. This CDR3 contains 15 residues. The germline V gene has CDR1 SGHRS and CDR2 YFSETQ. V lost 2 bases and J lost 2; bases outside the gene matches: 5. CDR3 sequence reads: CASSLTGGPQETQYF. The CDR3 region has the DNA TGCGCCAGCAGCTTAACAGGGGGTCCTCAAGAGACCCAGTACTTC.

J is TRBJ1-1 and V is TRBV27; tentatively, D is TRBD1 (6 bases). The germline gives CDR1 MNHEY, CDR2 SMNVEV (reference sequence). The CDR3 covers 15 residues. V lost 5 bases and J lost 2, with 15 bases in between. CDR3 in amino acids: CASSLYSRGNTEAFF. Written as DNA, the CDR3 is TGTGCCAGCAGTCTATACTCCAGGGGCAACACTGAAGCTTTCTTT.

The V gene is TRBV7-6, the J gene TRBJ2-7, with 7 nucleotides matching TRBD2. The CDR3 loop spans 15 amino acids. Germline V gene data show CDR1 as SGHVS and CDR2 as FNYEAQ. Losses at the gene ends were 5 bases for V and 2 bases for J; bases not matched to a gene: 9. The CDR3 here is CASSPFSGSTYEQYF. CDR3 coding DNA: TGTGCCAGCAGCCCTTTTAGCGGGTCTACCTACGAGCAGTACTTC.

The chain couples TRBV19 to TRBJ2-4; 12 bases are a match to TRBD2. Germline loops: CDR1 LNHDA, CDR2 SQIVND (reference sequence). The CDR3 spans 18 residues. With 4 bases clipped from V and 1 base from J, the junction kept 8 bases outside the gene matches. The CDR3 spells CASSRPGLAGGAKNIQYF. CDR3 nucleotide sequence: TGTGCCAGTAGTAGGCCGGGACTAGCGGGTGGGGCCAAAAACATTCAGTACTTC.

The chain has TRBV7-9 and TRBJ1-6; 10 nucleotides line up with TRBD1. Germline V CDR1 and CDR2: SEHNR, FQNEAQ (reference sequence). The ends lost 5 bases at V and 11 bases at J; junction bases unmatched: 9. The CDR3 covers 15 residues. The chain's CDR3 is CASSRPGQGFPPLHF. CDR3 coding DNA: TGTGCCAGCAGCCGCCCGGGACAGGGGTTCCCACCCCTCCACTTT.

In DNA, the CDR3 is TGCGCCAGCAGCTCTCGAGGGACAGATCGGTCTGAAGCTTTCTTT. Translated, it gives CASSSRGTDRSEAFF. The chain recombines TRBV5-1 with TRBJ1-1; 7 nucleotides line up with TRBD1. The CDR3 has 15 residues. Germline V CDR1 and CDR2: SGHRS, YFSETQ. With 3 bases clipped from V and 6 bases from J, the junction kept 11 bases outside the gene matches.

The J gene is TRBJ2-3, the V gene TRBV5-4; 11 bases agree with TRBD2. The CDR3 spans 16 residues. Looked up from germline, CDR1 is SGHNT and CDR2 is YYREEE (reference sequence). Trimming took 6 bases from V and 2 from J; bases not matched to a gene: 8. The CDR3 reads CASNELAGGPTDTQYF. The CDR3 DNA reads as TGTGCCAGCAACGAGCTAGCGGGGGGACCCACAGATACGCAGTATTTT.

The rearrangement uses TRBV19 and TRBJ2-1, with a weak D call TRBD2 (6 bases). The CDR3 runs 14 residues. V shed 3 bases and J shed 12 bases, with 18 bases lying between them. The germline V gene encodes CDR1 LNHDA and CDR2 SQIVND (reference sequence). The CDR3 is CASSIGSGLSRQFF. The DNA for the CDR3 is TGTGCCAGTAGTATCGGGAGTGGGTTATCGAGGCAGTTCTTC. Full variable domain (outside the CDR3, taken from reference TRBV19 and TRBJ2-1): DGGITQSPKYLFRKEGQNVTLSCEQNLNHDAMYWYRQDPGQGLRLIYYSQIVNDFQKGDIAEGYSVSREKKESFPLTVTSAQKNPTAFYLCASSIGSGLSRQFFGPGTRLTVL.

The chain has TRBV28 and TRBJ2-7; the match to TRBD1 covers 7 bases. The CDR3 sequence is 15 residues long. CDR1 MDHEN and CDR2 SYDVKM come from the germline V gene. Trimming removed 6 bases from V and 2 bases from J; junction bases left unmatched: 10. CDR3 coding DNA: TGTGCCAGCAGCTCACCGGGACAGATACCCTACGAGCAGTACTTC. Amino acids: CASSSPGQIPYEQYF.

This chain uses TRBV7-2 with TRBJ2-7; 8 nucleotides match TRBD2. V was clipped by 0 bases and J by 7 bases; unmatched bases: 11. The germline V gene has CDR1 SGHTA and CDR2 FQGNSA. The CDR3 has 16 amino acids. The CDR3 spells CASSLALMAGGGEQYF. The DNA of the CDR3 is TGTGCCAGCAGCTTAGCGCTAATGGCGGGAGGTGGTGAGCAGTACTTC.

CDR3 in amino acids: CASSQDFGTYTDTQYF. The DNA of the CDR3 is TGTGCCAGCAGCCAAGATTTCGGGACTTACACAGATACGCAGTATTTT. J is TRBJ2-3 and V is TRBV14; perhaps TRBD2 as D (6 bases). Germline values: CDR1 SGHDN, CDR2 FVKESK. Trimming pared 0 bases from V and 2 bases from J, leaving 12 bases between. This CDR3 is 16 amino acids long. The full variable domain, completed using reference TRBV14 and TRBJ2-3, is EAGVTQFPSHSVIEKGQTVTLRCDPISGHDNLYWYRRVMGKEIKFLLHFVKESKQDESGMPNNRFLAERTGGTYSTLKVQPAELEDSGVYFCASSQDFGTYTDTQYFGPGTRLTVL.

The V call is TRBV5-4, the J call TRBJ1-2; D is possibly TRBD1 (6 bases). The V end was cut by 5 bases, the J end by 2 bases, with 16 bases between. CDR1 and CDR2 from the germline V gene are SGHNT and YYREEE (reference sequence). CDR3 length: 15 residues. The CDR3 sequence is CASSLQGRDNYGYTF. DNA for the CDR3: TGTGCCAGCAGTCTACAGGGTAGGGACAACTATGGCTACACCTTC.

V is TRBV5-1 and J is TRBJ1-2, with D uncertain. V lost 0 bases, J lost 2 bases, and 11 bases lay in between. This CDR3 spans 15 amino acids. CDR1 is SGHRS and CDR2 is YFSETQ in the germline V gene. The CDR3 reads CASSLAAGLNYGYTF. The CDR3 nucleotides are TGCGCCAGCAGCTTGGCGGCAGGACTAAACTATGGCTACACCTTC.

V gene TRBV5-5 combines with J gene TRBJ2-7; D ambiguous. Germline CDR1 reads SGHKS; CDR2 reads YYEKEE (reference sequence). This CDR3 comprises 16 residues. Trimming cost V 1 base and J 0 bases, with 14 bases left between them. This CDR3 reads CASSLYPGTASYEQYF. CDR3 sequence (DNA): TGTGCCAGCAGCTTGTATCCCGGTACAGCCTCCTACGAGCAGTACTTC. The whole variable domain, remainder taken from reference TRBV5-5 and TRBJ2-7, is DAGVTQSPTHLIKTRGQQVTLRCSPISGHKSVSWYQQVLGQGPQFIFQYYEKEERGRGNFPDRFSARQFPNYSSELNVNALLLGDSALYLCASSLYPGTASYEQYFGPGTRLTVT.

The count of this clone is one. This chain uses TRBV5-1 with TRBJ2-5, with a possible D match to TRBD2 (5 bases). The germline gives CDR1 SGHRS, CDR2 YFSETQ. The V end was cut by 1 base, the J end by 5 bases, with 12 bases between. There are 14 residues in the CDR3. CDR3 nucleotides: TGCGCCAGCAGCTTGTTACGGGAAGGTGAGACCCAGTACTTC. Translation: CASSLLREGETQYF. Using reference TRBV5-1 and TRBJ2-5 for the parts outside the CDR3, the full variable domain is KAGVTQTPRYLIKTRGQQVTLSCSPISGHRSVSWYQQTPGQGLQFLFEYFSETQRNKGNFPGRFSGRQFSNSRSEMNVSTLELGDSALYLCASSLLREGETQYFGPGTRLLVL.

This clone was recorded a few times. The chain has TRBV19 and TRBJ2-3; 8 positions agree with TRBD1. Germline V gene sequence: CDR1 LNHDA, CDR2 SQIVND (reference sequence). The CDR3 sequence is 15 residues long. With 5 bases clipped from V and 4 bases from J, the junction kept 8 bases outside the gene matches. The DNA of the CDR3 is TGTGCCAGTAGTTCTCGGACAGGGAAGGCAGATACGCAGTATTTT. Translating gives CASSSRTGKADTQYF.

The V call is TRBV7-6, the J call TRBJ1-3; a weak D match, TRBD1 (5 bases). The CDR3 is 17 residues long. The ends were cut back, 3 bases at V and 0 bases at J, with 15 bases in the middle. Germline-derived CDR1 and CDR2 are SGHVS and FNYEAQ. Here the CDR3 DNA reads TGTGCCAGCAGCTTGGCCCCTGGAGGGGTCTCTGGAAACACCATATATTTT. Encoded protein: CASSLAPGGVSGNTIYF. Supplemented by reference TRBV7-6 and TRBJ1-3, the full variable domain reads GAGVSQSPRYKVTKRGQDVALRCDPISGHVSLYWYRQALGQGPEFLTYFNYEAQQDKSGLPNDRFSAERPEGSISTLTIQRTEQRDSAMYRCASSLAPGGVSGNTIYFGEGSWLTVV.

This chain uses TRBV19 with TRBJ2-7, with TRBD1 identical over 9 bases. After removal of 5 bases from V and 1 base from J, the junction contained 6 bases not matched to a gene. The CDR3 runs 15 residues. Germline CDR1 LNHDA, CDR2 SQIVND (reference sequence). CDR3 amino acids: CASSVHGTGSYEQYF. CDR3 nucleotide sequence: TGTGCCAGTAGTGTCCACGGGACAGGGTCCTACGAGCAGTACTTC. Variable domain in full (rest from reference TRBV19 and TRBJ2-7): DGGITQSPKYLFRKEGQNVTLSCEQNLNHDAMYWYRQDPGQGLRLIYYSQIVNDFQKGDIAEGYSVSREKKESFPLTVTSAQKNPTAFYLCASSVHGTGSYEQYFGPGTRLTVT.

V is TRBV9 and J is TRBJ2-3; 8 bases are a match to TRBD2. CDR3 length: 16 amino acids. J gave up 2 bases and V 0 bases, and 5 bases lay outside the gene matches. The germline gives CDR1 SGDLS, CDR2 YYNGEE. CDR3 protein: CASSVGGSGNTDTQYF. DNA for the CDR3: TGTGCCAGCAGCGTAGGCGGTAGCGGGAACACAGATACGCAGTATTTT. Full variable domain (remainder filled in from reference TRBV9 and TRBJ2-3): DSGVTQTPKHLITATGQRVTLRCSPRSGDLSVYWYQQSLDQGLQFLIQYYNGEERAKGNILERFSAQQFPDLHSELNLSSLELGDSALYFCASSVGGSGNTDTQYFGPGTRLTVL.